This passage covers 25 T cell receptor beta chains from one sample sequenced in a study of T cells in Graves' hyperthyroidism and ophthalmopathy. The TCR beta CDR3 regions underwent amplification using RNA transcripts as the source. Primed by the HTBI set, a first-round RT-PCR was run on the TCR CDR3. TCRdb re-derived calls from the multiplex PCR reads in MiXCR, one entry per CDR3 protein. The table has about 360,000 distinct CDR3 sequences, roughly 13% seen once; the top ten hold 9.2%. Sample: blood. The receptors derive from a young woman with Graves' hyperthyroidism.

The chain combines TRBV28 with TRBJ2-7, with 9 bases identical to TRBD2. The CDR3 consists of 15 residues. Per germline, CDR1 MDHEN and CDR2 SYDVKM. Germline trimming cut 10 bases from V and 2 bases from J; bases unmatched to any gene: 12. Written as DNA, the CDR3 is TGTGCCACCGGGGCGGGGGGGGGCCCAACCTACGAGCAGTACTTC. Protein product: CATGAGGGPTYEQYF.

This clonotype turned up a few times. The rearrangement links TRBV4-1 to TRBJ1-3; TRBD1 is a possible D gene (5 bases). This CDR3 comprises 15 residues. Germline CDR1 is MGHRA and CDR2 is YSYEKL. Trimming cost V 2 bases and J 0 bases, with 8 bases left between them. The chain's CDR3 is CASSQQGISGNTIYF. As DNA, the CDR3 is TGCGCCAGCAGCCAACAGGGTATCTCTGGAAACACCATATATTTT.

The chain uses TRBV7-2 and TRBJ2-5; TRBD1 or TRBD2 may be the D gene (5 bases each). There are 14 residues in the CDR3. Germline CDR1 is SGHTA and CDR2 is FQGNSA. V lost 0 bases and J lost 5, with 10 bases in between. Here the CDR3 reads CASSLAGTGETQYF. The CDR3 region has the DNA TGTGCCAGCAGCTTAGCGGGGACCGGGGAGACCCAGTACTTC.

Only a few counts were recorded for this clonotype. The J gene is TRBJ1-1, the V gene TRBV19; D uncertain. The CDR3 runs 14 residues. V lost 5 bases and J lost 5, with 15 bases in between. CDR1 is LNHDA, CDR2 SQIVND, per germline (reference sequence). The CDR3 DNA reads as TGTGCCAGTAGTCCCCGCGACCGGAGGACTGAAGCTTTCTTT. It encodes CASSPRDRRTEAFF.

This clonotype showed up many times. This chain connects TRBV7-9 to TRBJ2-1; D is ambiguous. The CDR3 sequence is 13 residues long. V was cut by 0 bases and J by 9 bases, with 9 bases left in between. The germline CDR1 and CDR2 sequences are SEHNR and FQNEAQ (reference sequence). CDR3 residues: CASSLASTVEQFF. CDR3 coding DNA: TGTGCCAGCAGCTTAGCCTCCACGGTTGAGCAGTTCTTC. Drawing the rest from reference TRBV7-9 and TRBJ2-1, the complete variable domain is DTGVSQNPRHKITKRGQNVTFRCDPISEHNRLYWYRQTLGQGPEFLTYFQNEAQLEKSRLLSDRFSAERPKGSFSTLEIQRTEQGDSAMYLCASSLASTVEQFFGPGTRLTVL.

This clonotype was detected ten times or more. The chain has TRBV2 and TRBJ1-1, with D possibly matching TRBD1 (5 bases). Germline V gene lookup returns CDR1 SNHLY and CDR2 FYNNEI. This CDR3 contains 16 residues. Trimming pared 7 bases from V and 9 bases from J, leaving 27 bases between. CDR3 amino acids: CASIRPTGTPQAKAFF. CDR3 DNA: TGTGCCAGCATTCGTCCCACCGGGACTCCCCAGGCCAAAGCTTTCTTT.

This clonotype was counted at least ten times. V usage is TRBV12-3 or TRBV12-4 and J usage is TRBJ2-2; weak D call: TRBD1 (6 bases). The CDR3 spans 15 residues. V dropped 6 bases and J dropped 1 base, with 12 bases sitting between them. The CDR3 DNA sequence: TGTGCCAGCAGAGCCTGGGACAAGAACACCGGGGAGCTGTTTTTT. Translated, it gives CASRAWDKNTGELFF.

The chain links TRBV6-5 to TRBJ1-2; TRBD1 aligns across 10 bases. V was pared by 2 bases and J by 5 bases, with 5 bases of the junction left unmatched. This CDR3 region has 15 residues. The germline V gene has CDR1 MNHEY and CDR2 SVGAGI. DNA of the CDR3: TGTGCCAGCAGTTACAGCGGGACAGGGGTTTATGGCTACACCTTC. This sequence encodes CASSYSGTGVYGYTF.

This clonotype was picked up many times. The rearrangement uses TRBV20-1 and TRBJ1-5; TRBD1 might be the D (5 bases). Trimming pared 6 bases from V and 0 bases from J, leaving 21 bases between. The CDR3 length is 17 residues. Germline lookup yields CDR1 DFQATT and CDR2 SNEGSKA (reference sequence). The CDR3 here is CSAPGTSNSYSNQPQHF. The CDR3 bases are TGCAGTGCCCCCGGGACCTCCAACTCTTATAGCAATCAGCCCCAGCATTTT.

This clonotype was observed a few times. A read error may account for a junction end that differs from germline. V usage is TRBV27 and J usage is TRBJ1-4; 8 nucleotides match TRBD1. The CDR3 has 12 residues. Germline CDR1 and CDR2: MNHEY and SMNVEV (reference sequence). As DNA, the CDR3 is TGTGCCAGCAGGACAGGGGTTGAAGAACTGTTTTTT. Translating gives CASRTGVEELFF.

This clonotype was recorded only once. The chain is built from TRBV19 and TRBJ2-7; D is possibly TRBD1 (6 bases). The CDR3 loop spans 15 amino acids. V lost 2 bases and J 4 bases, leaving 15 bases between the germline ends. Germline V gene data show CDR1 as LNHDA and CDR2 as SQIVND (reference sequence). DNA of the CDR3: TGTGCCAGTAGTATAATGGACAGCCAAATTTACGAGCAGTACTTC. Amino acid sequence: CASSIMDSQIYEQYF.

The sample holds many counts of this clonotype. The rearrangement joins TRBV2 to TRBJ2-2; tentative D call: TRBD2 (6 bases). The CDR3 loop spans 15 amino acids. Germline-derived CDR1 and CDR2 are SNHLY and FYNNEI. V was trimmed by 2 bases and J by 4 bases, leaving 11 bases between them. CDR3 bases: TGTGCCAGCAGTGAATCCCAGGGAGGCACCGGGGAGCTGTTTTTT. Amino acid sequence: CASSESQGGTGELFF. The full variable domain, its missing parts supplied by reference TRBV2 and TRBJ2-2, is EPEVTQTPSHQVTQMGQEVILRCVPISNHLYFYWYRQILGQKVEFLVSFYNNEISEKSEIFDDQFSVERPDGSNFTLKIRSTKLEDSAMYFCASSESQGGTGELFFGEGSRLTVL.

Ten or more counts support this clonotype. The V and J genes are TRBV14 and TRBJ1-1; no reliable D call. The CDR3 contains 11 residues. CDR1 and CDR2 from the germline V gene are SGHDN and FVKESK. The V gene lost 7 bases and the J gene lost 2 bases, with 5 bases spanning the gap. The CDR3 bases are TGTGCCAGCACCGATAACACTGAAGCTTTCTTT. Amino acid sequence: CASTDNTEAFF. Together with reference TRBV14 and TRBJ1-1, the CDR3 gives the full variable domain: EAGVTQFPSHSVIEKGQTVTLRCDPISGHDNLYWYRRVMGKEIKFLLHFVKESKQDESGMPNNRFLAERTGGTYSTLKVQPAELEDSGVYFCASTDNTEAFFGQGTRLTVV.

This clonotype was seen ten or more times. The rearrangement uses TRBV18 and TRBJ2-7, with a possible D match to TRBD1 (5 bases). The germline V and J ends were trimmed by 6 bases and 0 bases, with 12 bases remaining between them. This CDR3 has 14 residues. Germline V lookup: CDR1 KGHSH, CDR2 LQKENI. CDR3 amino acids: CASSPADSSYEQYF. Here the CDR3 DNA reads TGTGCCAGCTCCCCAGCAGACAGCTCCTACGAGCAGTACTTC. Full variable domain (remainder filled in from reference TRBV18 and TRBJ2-7): NAGVMQNPRHLVRRRGQEARLRCSPMKGHSHVYWYRQLPEEGLKFMVYLQKENIIDESGMPKERFSAEFPKEGPSILRIQQVVRGDSAAYFCASSPADSSYEQYFGPGTRLTVT.

This clonotype was observed many times. V usage is TRBV28 and J usage is TRBJ1-2; perhaps TRBD1 as D (5 bases). Germline-derived CDR1 and CDR2 are MDHEN and SYDVKM. Trimming stripped 2 bases from V and 8 bases from J, with 9 bases between. The CDR3 is made up of 12 amino acids. The CDR3 is CASSLQGLGYTF. The DNA of the CDR3 is TGTGCCAGCAGTTTACAGGGTCTAGGCTACACCTTC.

There are a few counts of this clonotype. V gene TRBV9 combines with J gene TRBJ2-3; D possibly matches TRBD1 or TRBD2 (6 bases each). Trimming stripped 0 bases from V and 6 bases from J, with 17 bases between. The CDR3 length is 16 residues. Germline V lookup: CDR1 SGDLS, CDR2 YYNGEE. This chain's CDR3 is CASSVGPGAALDTQYF. CDR3 bases: TGTGCCAGCAGCGTAGGTCCGGGGGCGGCCCTTGATACGCAGTATTTT.

The chain links TRBV2 to TRBJ2-1; 10 bases match TRBD2. Germline-derived CDR1 and CDR2 are SNHLY and FYNNEI. The CDR3 totals 15 residues. The CDR3 sequence: CASGTSVSSYNEQFF. CDR3 nucleotide sequence: TGTGCATCCGGGACTAGCGTTTCCTCCTACAATGAGCAGTTCTTC.

A few counts support this clonotype. This rearrangement joins TRBV9 to TRBJ1-2; D perhaps matches TRBD1 (6 bases). CDR1 and CDR2 (germline): SGDLS, YYNGEE. With 2 bases removed from V and 3 bases from J, the gap between germline ends came to 17 bases. This CDR3 has 16 amino acids. As DNA, the CDR3 is TGTGCCAGCAGCGTTGATGGAAGGACAGACTACTATGGCTACACCTTC. This gives the protein CASSVDGRTDYYGYTF.

This clonotype has ten or more counts. The chain links TRBV2 to TRBJ1-2; D is unclear. In germline, CDR1 is SNHLY, CDR2 FYNNEI. V was cut by 3 bases and J by 8 bases, with 13 bases left in between. This CDR3 is built from 13 residues. CDR3 sequence reads: CASSDIVRRGYTF. The DNA for the CDR3 is TGTGCCAGCAGTGATATCGTCCGGCGGGGCTACACCTTC. The whole variable domain, remainder taken from reference TRBV2 and TRBJ1-2, is EPEVTQTPSHQVTQMGQEVILRCVPISNHLYFYWYRQILGQKVEFLVSFYNNEISEKSEIFDDQFSVERPDGSNFTLKIRSTKLEDSAMYFCASSDIVRRGYTFGSGTRLTVV.

This clonotype was counted ten times or more. The rearrangement links TRBV7-2 to TRBJ2-1; the match to TRBD2 covers 8 bases. The CDR3 runs 16 residues. V shed 0 bases and J 0 bases; nucleotides not matched to a gene: 1. The germline V gene encodes CDR1 SGHTA and CDR2 FQGNSA. CDR3 sequence (DNA): TGTGCCAGCAGCTTAGCGAGCGGGAGCTCCTACAATGAGCAGTTCTTC. Its protein is CASSLASGSSYNEQFF.

This clonotype was seen at least ten times. The rearrangement joins TRBV12-3 or TRBV12-4 to TRBJ2-7; 8 bases align to TRBD2. Unmatched junction bases numbered 7, after V lost 5 bases and J lost 7 bases. The CDR3 totals 13 residues. CDR3 in amino acids: CASSQGLEYEQYF. As DNA, the CDR3 is TGTGCCAGCAGTCAGGGACTAGAATATGAGCAGTACTTC.

This clonotype was found many times. V is TRBV29-1 and J is TRBJ2-7, with 8 bases matching TRBD1. This CDR3 contains 13 residues. V was pared by 5 bases and J by 2 bases, with 5 bases of the junction left unmatched. CDR1 and CDR2 (germline): SQVTM, ANQGSEA. CDR3 in DNA: TGCAGCGTTATGGGACAGGTCACCTACGAGCAGTACTTC. The encoded protein is CSVMGQVTYEQYF.

With respect to this clonotype: The conserved phenylalanine or tryptophan normally closing the CDR3 is absent here, so this likely arose from a read error. The chain joins TRBV2 to TRBJ1-1; D ambiguous. CDR1 and CDR2 from the germline V gene are SNHLY and FYNNEI. The V end was cut by 6 bases, the J end by 0 bases, with 11 bases between. The CDR3 is 14 amino acids. The CDR3 is CASSEGFMNTEAFS. The CDR3 DNA follows: TGTGCCAGCAGCGAGGGCTTCATGAACACTGAAGCTTTCTCT.

The sample holds many counts of this clonotype. The V and J genes are TRBV9 and TRBJ2-7, with a weak D call TRBD1 (6 bases). The germline gives CDR1 SGDLS, CDR2 YYNGEE. This CDR3 is 14 amino acids long. With 0 bases removed from V and 5 bases from J, the gap between germline ends came to 12 bases. The CDR3 sequence is CASSVGAGAHEQYF. The DNA for the CDR3 is TGTGCCAGCAGCGTAGGAGCAGGGGCCCACGAGCAGTACTTC.

This clonotype has a handful of counts. The V gene is TRBV12-3 or TRBV12-4, the J gene TRBJ1-5; tentative D call: TRBD1 (5 bases). CDR3 length equals 14 residues. Trimming left V 6 bases short and J 1 base short, with 10 bases between. The CDR3: CASRGLASNQPQHF. The CDR3 region has the DNA TGTGCCAGCAGGGGACTGGCGAGCAATCAGCCCCAGCATTTT.